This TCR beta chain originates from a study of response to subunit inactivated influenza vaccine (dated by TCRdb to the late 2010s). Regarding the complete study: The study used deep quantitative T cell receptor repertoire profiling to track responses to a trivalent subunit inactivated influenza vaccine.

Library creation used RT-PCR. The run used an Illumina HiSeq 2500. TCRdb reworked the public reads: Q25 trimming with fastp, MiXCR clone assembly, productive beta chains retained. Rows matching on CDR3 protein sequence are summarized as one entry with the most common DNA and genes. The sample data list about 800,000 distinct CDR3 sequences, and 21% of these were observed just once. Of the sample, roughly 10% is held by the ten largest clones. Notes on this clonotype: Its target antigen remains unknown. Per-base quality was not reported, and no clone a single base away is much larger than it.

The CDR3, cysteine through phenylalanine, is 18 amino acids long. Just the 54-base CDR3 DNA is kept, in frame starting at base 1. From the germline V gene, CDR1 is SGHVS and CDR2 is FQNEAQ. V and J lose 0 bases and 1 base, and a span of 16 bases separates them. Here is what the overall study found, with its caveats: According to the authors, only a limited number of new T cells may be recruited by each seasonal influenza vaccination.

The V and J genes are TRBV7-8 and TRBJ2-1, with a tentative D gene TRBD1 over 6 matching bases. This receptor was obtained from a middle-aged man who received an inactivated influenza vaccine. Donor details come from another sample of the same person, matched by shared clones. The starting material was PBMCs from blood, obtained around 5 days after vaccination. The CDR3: CASSLARGNRGSYNEQFF. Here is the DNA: TGTGCCAGCAGCTTAGCGAGGGGGAATAGGGGTTCCTACAATGAGCAGTTCTTC.